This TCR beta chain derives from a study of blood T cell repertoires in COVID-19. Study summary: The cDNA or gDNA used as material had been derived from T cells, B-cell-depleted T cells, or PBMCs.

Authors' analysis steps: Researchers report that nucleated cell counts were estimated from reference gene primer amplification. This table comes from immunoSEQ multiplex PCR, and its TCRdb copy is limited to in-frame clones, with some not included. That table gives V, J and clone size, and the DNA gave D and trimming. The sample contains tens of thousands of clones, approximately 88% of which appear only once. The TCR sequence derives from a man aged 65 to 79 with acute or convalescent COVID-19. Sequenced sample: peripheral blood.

CDR3 in amino acids: CASSPRDSPLHF. The CDR3 nucleotides read TGTGCCAGCAGCCCACGGGATTCACCCCTCCACTTT. This sequence joins TRBV7-2 and TRBJ1-6; D remains ambiguous. The CDR3 has 12 amino acids. Trimming removed 5 bases from V and 8 bases from J, with 7 bases in between. Germline loops: CDR1 SGHTA, CDR2 FQGNSA.